One and the same sample provided the 15 T cell receptor beta chains below, sequenced in a study of T cell responses to AZD1222 COVID-19 vaccine. Produced via immunoSEQ multiplex PCR; TCRdb's table is partial and in-frame only. The sample contains about 96,000 clones, 70% to 90% of which appear only once. The sequencing used peripheral blood, collected on day 0 of AZD1222 vaccination. The receptors here all came from an adult in good health.

This sequence joins TRBV14 and TRBJ1-6; D not certain. From germline, CDR1 is SGHDN and CDR2 FVKESK. Trimming left V 4 bases short and J 8 bases short, with 9 bases between. The CDR3 extends over 13 amino acids. CDR3 sequence (DNA): TGTGCCAGCAGCCGGGTTGGTGATTCACCCCTCCACTTT. Amino acids: CASSRVGDSPLHF.

The chain uses TRBV9 and TRBJ1-2; no firm D call. The germline CDR1 and CDR2 sequences are SGDLS and YYNGEE. Trimming stripped 0 bases from V and 5 bases from J, with 11 bases between. The CDR3 loop spans 14 amino acids. The CDR3 here is CASSVVPDGYGYTF. CDR3 bases: TGTGCCAGCAGCGTAGTTCCGGACGGTTATGGCTACACCTTC.

The chain recombines TRBV9 with TRBJ1-1; no firm D call. There are 12 residues in the CDR3. The ends were cut back, 3 bases at V and 5 bases at J, with 8 bases in the middle. Germline CDR1 and CDR2: SGDLS and YYNGEE. CDR3 sequence (DNA): TGTGCCAGCAGCGGCCCTGGGACTGAAGCTTTCTTT. Its protein is CASSGPGTEAFF.

This clone was detected a few times. This chain links TRBV12-5 with TRBJ2-3; 8 bases are a match to TRBD2. This CDR3 has 12 residues. Trimming cost V 9 bases and J 4 bases; bases outside gene matches: 3. The V gene's germline CDR1 is LGHNT and CDR2 FRNRAP. This CDR3 is CASGGAADTQYF. In DNA, the CDR3 is TGTGCTAGCGGGGGGGCAGCAGATACGCAGTATTTT.

As for this clone: Different DNA sequences within this sample yield the same CDR3. The chain has TRBV7-9 and TRBJ1-2; 7 nucleotides agree with TRBD1. Unmatched junction bases numbered 1, after V lost 0 bases and J lost 6 bases. The CDR3 has 13 amino acids. Looked up from germline, CDR1 is SEHNR and CDR2 is FQNEAQ (reference sequence). CDR3: CASSLAQGDGYTF. The CDR3 DNA reads as TGTGCCAGCAGCTTAGCCCAGGGGGATGGCTACACCTTC.

This chain connects TRBV5-1 to TRBJ2-5, with 8 bases that match TRBD2. The CDR3 loop spans 14 amino acids. V shed 2 bases and J 6 bases; nucleotides not matched to a gene: 6. CDR1 and CDR2 (germline): SGHRS, YFSETQ. The CDR3 reads CASSLGTREQTQYF. The CDR3 DNA reads TGCGCCAGCAGCTTAGGGACTAGAGAGCAGACCCAGTACTTC.

The chain recombines TRBV15 with TRBJ2-3, with no clear D. This CDR3 is 15 amino acids long. CDR1 and CDR2 (germline): LNHNV, YYDKDF (reference sequence). The CDR3 DNA sequence: TGTGCATCCAGGCGAGAAAGTACTAGCACAGATACGCAGTATTTT. Translated, it gives CASRRESTSTDTQYF.

This CDR3 is CSAQGDETQYF. CDR3 in DNA: TGCAGTGCACAGGGTGATGAGACCCAGTACTTC. The V and J genes are TRBV20-1 and TRBJ2-5; maybe TRBD1 (6 bases). Per the germline V gene, CDR1 is DFQATT and CDR2 is SNEGSKA (reference sequence). The CDR3 sequence is 11 residues long. V was clipped by 6 bases and J by 5 bases, with 10 bases between them.

The chain carries TRBV9 and TRBJ1-2, with D possibly TRBD1 on 6 matching bases. V shed 4 bases and J shed 2 bases, with 9 bases lying between them. Germline V CDR1 and CDR2: SGDLS, YYNGEE. CDR3 size: 13 residues. CDR3 DNA: TGTGCCAGCAGCCGGACAGTCAACTATGGCTACACCTTC. Translating it yields CASSRTVNYGYTF.

This clone was found a few times. The J gene is TRBJ1-2, the V gene TRBV5-1; D possibly corresponds to TRBD1 (6 bases). V lost 4 bases to trimming and J lost 4 bases, with 23 bases between them. Germline V gene sequence: CDR1 SGHRS, CDR2 YFSETQ. The CDR3 consists of 17 residues. This CDR3 reads CASSLTLPDRGIYGYTF. The DNA of the CDR3 is TGCGCCAGCAGCCTAACCCTCCCGGACAGAGGAATCTATGGCTACACCTTC.

The chain couples TRBV3-1 (or the pseudogene TRBV3-2) to TRBJ1-1, with D possibly matching TRBD1 (6 bases). The V gene's germline CDR1 is LGHDT and CDR2 YNNKEL (reference sequence). The CDR3 is 14 residues long. The V end was cut by 4 bases, the J end by 7 bases, with 16 bases between. The CDR3 bases are TGTGCCAGCAGCCCTCACTGGGGAGGGGGTGAAGCTTTCTTT. It specifies CASSPHWGGGEAFF.

The chain uses TRBV5-1 and TRBJ1-4; D unclear. Germline values: CDR1 SGHRS, CDR2 YFSETQ. The CDR3 has 13 amino acids. Trimming pared 5 bases from V and 8 bases from J, leaving 13 bases between. CDR3 loop: CASRVRVAEKLFF. In DNA form, the CDR3 reads TGCGCCAGCAGAGTTCGGGTTGCGGAAAAACTGTTTTTT.

The chain recombines TRBV4-3 with TRBJ2-5; possibly TRBD1 for D (6 bases). The germline CDR1 and CDR2 sequences are LGHNA and YSLEER. This CDR3 is 16 amino acids long. The germline V and J ends were trimmed by 5 bases and 1 base, with 17 bases remaining between them. Here the CDR3 DNA reads TGCGCCAGCAGCAAATTCCTCGACAGGACCCAAGAGACCCAGTACTTC. Translated, it gives CASSKFLDRTQETQYF.

V and J are TRBV30 and TRBJ1-1; the D is unclear. The germline V and J ends were trimmed by 2 bases and 1 base, with 8 bases remaining between them. The CDR3 sequence is 13 residues long. Germline V CDR1 and CDR2: GTSNPN, SVGIG (reference sequence). DNA of the CDR3: TGTGCCTGGAGTCGGACCCCGAACACTGAAGCTTTCTTT. The encoded protein is CAWSRTPNTEAFF.

The gene calls are TRBV9 and TRBJ2-1; no firm D call. Trimming stripped 2 bases from V and 10 bases from J, with 10 bases between. Per germline, CDR1 SGDLS and CDR2 YYNGEE. The CDR3 covers 12 residues. CDR3 loop: CASSVPTEEQFF. Here the CDR3 DNA reads TGTGCCAGCAGCGTTCCTACGGAGGAGCAGTTCTTC.